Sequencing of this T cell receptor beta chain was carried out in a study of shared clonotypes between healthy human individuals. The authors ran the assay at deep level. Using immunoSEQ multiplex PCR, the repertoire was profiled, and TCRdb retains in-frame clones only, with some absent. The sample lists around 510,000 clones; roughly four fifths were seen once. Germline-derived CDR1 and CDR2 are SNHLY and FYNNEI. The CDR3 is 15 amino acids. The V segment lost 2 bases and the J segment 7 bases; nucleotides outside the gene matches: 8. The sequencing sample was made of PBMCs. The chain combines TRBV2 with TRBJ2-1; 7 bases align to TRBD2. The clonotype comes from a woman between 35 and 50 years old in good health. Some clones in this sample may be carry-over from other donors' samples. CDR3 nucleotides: TGTGCCAGCAGTGAAAGGGCGGGAGAGTATAATGAGCAGTTCTTC. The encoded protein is CASSERAGEYNEQFF.